Shown below are 17 T cell receptor beta chains from a single sample sequenced in a study of shared clonotypes between healthy human individuals. Naive CD8 cells, CD45RO-negative and positively selected for CCR7, excluded terminally differentiated effector memory CD45RA+ cells. Sequenced by immunoSEQ multiplex PCR; TCRdb stores in-frame clones only, minus some. The table records about 2.2 million clones, 90% to 95% of them present only once. What was sequenced was naive CD8+ T cells from PBMCs. The receptors here all came from a man younger than 30 in good health. Some clones in this sample may be carry-over from other donors' samples.

The rearrangement uses TRBV7-9 and TRBJ1-2; D not certain. The germline V and J ends were trimmed by 2 bases and 8 bases, with 15 bases remaining between them. Looked up from germline, CDR1 is SEHNR and CDR2 is FQNEAQ (reference sequence). CDR3 length: 14 amino acids. CDR3 sequence: CASSLIAEDMGYTF. As DNA, the CDR3 is TGTGCCAGCAGCTTAATAGCGGAGGATATGGGCTACACCTTC.

The rearrangement uses TRBV25-1 and TRBJ2-3, with 8 nucleotides matching TRBD2. Germline V CDR1 and CDR2: MGHDK, SYGVNS. CDR3 length: 14 amino acids. The ends lost 1 base at V and 10 bases at J; junction bases unmatched: 7. The CDR3 DNA reads as TGTGCCAGCAGTGAATCCGGGAGGGCCGTGGCGCAGTATTTT. Translated, it gives CASSESGRAVAQYF.

The chain is built from TRBV30 and TRBJ2-7; no firm D call. CDR1 is GTSNPN, CDR2 SVGIG, per germline (reference sequence). Trimming removed 1 base at V and 4 bases at J, with 5 bases between. The length of the CDR3 is 11 residues. CDR3 loop: CAWSARYEQYF. The CDR3 DNA reads as TGTGCCTGGAGTGCCAGATACGAGCAGTACTTC.

The chain employs TRBV7-9 and TRBJ2-5; D remains unclear. The V gene lost 3 bases and the J gene lost 6 bases, with 17 bases spanning the gap. The CDR3 totals 15 residues. The V gene's germline CDR1 is SEHNR and CDR2 FQNEAQ (reference sequence). As DNA, the CDR3 is TGTGCCAGCAGCTTTTTCCTCGGGCAGGCCCAGACCCAGTACTTC. Protein: CASSFFLGQAQTQYF.

The rearrangement uses TRBV4-3 and TRBJ2-5; D unclear. Germline V gene data show CDR1 as LGHNA and CDR2 as YSLEER. V lost 0 bases and J 5 bases, leaving 7 bases between the germline ends. CDR3 length: 13 amino acids. The CDR3 spells CASSQDPAETQYF. The CDR3 DNA sequence: TGCGCCAGCAGCCAAGATCCAGCGGAGACCCAGTACTTC.

The chain uses TRBV7-9 and TRBJ1-2; unclear D gene. The V end lost 5 bases, the J end lost 0 bases, and 22 bases lay between the germline ends. CDR1 is SEHNR, CDR2 FQNEAQ, per germline (reference sequence). This CDR3 has 18 residues. The CDR3: CASSLSFAGRQANYGYTF. DNA for the CDR3: TGTGCCAGCAGCCTATCCTTTGCGGGCAGGCAAGCTAACTATGGCTACACCTTC. Looking up the rest from reference TRBV7-9 and TRBJ1-2 gives the full variable domain: DTGVSQNPRHKITKRGQNVTFRCDPISEHNRLYWYRQTLGQGPEFLTYFQNEAQLEKSRLLSDRFSAERPKGSFSTLEIQRTEQGDSAMYLCASSLSFAGRQANYGYTFGSGTRLTVV.

The chain carries TRBV25-1 and TRBJ2-4; the D gene could be TRBD1 or TRBD2 (5 bases each). The CDR3 is 14 residues long. V lost 2 bases to trimming and J lost 5 bases, with 10 bases between them. Germline assignment: CDR1 MGHDK and CDR2 SYGVNS. In DNA form, the CDR3 reads TGTGCCAGCAGTGAACCGGGGCAGGAAAACATTCAGTACTTC. Protein: CASSEPGQENIQYF.

This rearrangement joins TRBV27 to TRBJ2-2; no definite D call. Germline V gives CDR1 MNHEY, CDR2 SMNVEV (reference sequence). The CDR3 loop spans 14 amino acids. Trimming stripped 1 base from V and 1 base from J, with 4 bases between. Here the CDR3 DNA reads TGTGCCAGCAGTTTATGGGTGAACACCGGGGAGCTGTTTTTT. Residues: CASSLWVNTGELFF.

The chain links TRBV7-9 to TRBJ1-4; D gene uncertain. Germline V CDR1 and CDR2: SEHNR, FQNEAQ (reference sequence). Trimming pared 7 bases from V and 8 bases from J, leaving 32 bases between. CDR3 length equals 19 residues. In DNA form, the CDR3 reads TGTGCCAGCACCACTCGAAGAGGAACTGGGGAATCCTCGGGCGAAAAACTGTTTTTT. Protein sequence: CASTTRRGTGESSGEKLFF.

This chain links TRBV7-9 with TRBJ1-1, with D uncertain. V lost 5 bases to trimming and J lost 4 bases, with 11 bases between them. The CDR3 runs to 13 residues. Germline values: CDR1 SEHNR, CDR2 FQNEAQ (reference sequence). CDR3 amino acids: CASSTRRGTEAFF. The CDR3 DNA is TGTGCCAGCAGCACGAGGCGCGGCACTGAAGCTTTCTTT.

The chain links TRBV11-3 to TRBJ2-1, with no clear D. The germline gives CDR1 SGHNT, CDR2 YENEEA. The CDR3 extends over 13 amino acids. The germline V and J ends were trimmed by 2 bases and 3 bases, with 5 bases remaining between them. CDR3 coding DNA: TGTGCCAGCAGCTTACTGGGCTACAATGAGCAGTTCTTC. This encodes CASSLLGYNEQFF.

The V gene is TRBV13, the J gene TRBJ2-2; D not certain. Germline lookup yields CDR1 PRHDT and CDR2 FYEKMQ (reference sequence). Trimming stripped 4 bases from V and 5 bases from J, with 8 bases between. The CDR3 consists of 13 residues. CDR3 amino acids: CASSSRLTGELFF. The CDR3 coding sequence is TGTGCCAGCAGCTCCCGACTGACCGGGGAGCTGTTTTTT. Full variable domain (rest looked up from reference TRBV13 and TRBJ2-2): AAGVIQSPRHLIKEKRETATLKCYPIPRHDTVYWYQQGPGQDPQFLISFYEKMQSDKGSIPDRFSAQQFSDYHSELNMSSLELGDSALYFCASSSRLTGELFFGEGSRLTVL.

This sequence joins TRBV30 and TRBJ2-5; D ambiguous. Per germline, CDR1 GTSNPN and CDR2 SVGIG (reference sequence). Trimming pared 0 bases from V and 0 bases from J, leaving 8 bases between. This CDR3 has 14 residues. CDR3 in amino acids: CAWSVGRNQETQYF. The CDR3 DNA reads as TGTGCCTGGAGTGTTGGGCGGAACCAAGAGACCCAGTACTTC.

The V and J genes are TRBV6-1 and TRBJ2-1, with D possibly called TRBD1 or TRBD2 (5 bases each). The CDR3 totals 17 residues. Trimming removed 2 bases from V and 3 bases from J, with 17 bases in between. Germline V gene lookup returns CDR1 MNHNS and CDR2 SASEGT. CDR3 sequence reads: CASSEHWDPRDYNEQFF. The CDR3 nucleotides read TGTGCCAGCAGTGAACACTGGGACCCCCGGGACTACAATGAGCAGTTCTTC.

V usage is TRBV9 and J usage is TRBJ2-1; D ambiguous. The germline gives CDR1 SGDLS, CDR2 YYNGEE. The CDR3 is made up of 15 amino acids. V shed 3 bases and J shed 1 base, with 11 bases lying between them. The CDR3 loop reads CASSAFSFSYNEQFF. CDR3 DNA sequence: TGTGCCAGCAGCGCTTTTAGCTTTTCCTACAATGAGCAGTTCTTC.

Points on this clone: This CDR3 is also generated by other DNA sequences in the sample. The chain employs TRBV27 and TRBJ1-5, with a weak D call TRBD1 (5 bases). Trimming pared 2 bases from V and 0 bases from J, leaving 8 bases between. CDR1 is MNHEY, CDR2 SMNVEV, per germline (reference sequence). The CDR3 consists of 15 residues. CDR3 in amino acids: CASSLGGFSNQPQHF. Written as DNA, the CDR3 is TGTGCCAGCAGTTTAGGGGGTTTTAGCAATCAGCCCCAGCATTTT.

The chain combines TRBV7-9 with TRBJ1-5; D is unclear. CDR3 length equals 15 residues. Germline loops: CDR1 SEHNR, CDR2 FQNEAQ (reference sequence). Trimming pared 3 bases from V and 9 bases from J, leaving 18 bases between. The CDR3 loop reads CASSLFQRQSGPQHF. The CDR3 DNA reads TGTGCCAGCAGCTTGTTCCAGCGACAATCAGGGCCCCAGCATTTT.